This passage covers 14 T cell receptor beta chains from one sample sequenced in a study of OX40 agonist ivuxolimab in advanced cancers. The library was produced with the immunoSEQ multiplex PCR assay. The clones in this table, taken by TCRdb from immuneACCESS, are in-frame only. Not every clone is retained; where verified, under half of the shortfall comes from an unresolved V gene, and the cause of the rest is unknown. The sample yields 20,000 or so clones; 70% to 90% were counted once. The ten largest clones add up to about an eighth of the sample. Sequencing was performed on CD4+ or CD8+ T cells sorted from blood, taken in a trial of the OX40 agonist ivuxolimab. The receptors were sampled from an adult with an advanced solid tumor such as melanoma, head and neck, liver or kidney cancer.

The chain is built from TRBV29-1 and TRBJ2-1, with D maybe TRBD1 (6 bases). V lost 4 bases to trimming and J lost 2 bases, with 18 bases between them. CDR3 length: 16 residues. Per germline, CDR1 SQVTM and CDR2 ANQGSEA. DNA of the CDR3: TGCAGCGTTGGGTGGAGGAGGCAGGGGCCCTACAATGAGCAGTTCTTC. Translated: CSVGWRRQGPYNEQFF.

This chain joins TRBV27 and TRBJ2-7; D remains unclear. Germline loops: CDR1 MNHEY, CDR2 SMNVEV (reference sequence). The V end was cut by 5 bases, the J end by 3 bases, with 11 bases between. The CDR3 is 13 amino acids. The CDR3 is CASSPSVFYEQYF. In nucleotides, the CDR3 is TGTGCCAGCAGTCCAAGTGTTTTCTACGAGCAGTACTTC.

The chain couples TRBV27 to TRBJ1-5; perhaps TRBD1 as D (6 bases). With 4 bases removed from V and 0 bases from J, the gap between germline ends came to 10 bases. CDR3 length: 15 amino acids. The V gene's germline CDR1 is MNHEY and CDR2 SMNVEV (reference sequence). Here the CDR3 DNA reads TGTGCCAGCAGTTCGGGAGGGGGTAGCAATCAGCCCCAGCATTTT. As protein: CASSSGGGSNQPQHF.

The chain has TRBV29-1 and TRBJ2-1; TRBD1 agrees at 10 bases. Germline lookup yields CDR1 SQVTM and CDR2 ANQGSEA. V gave up 6 bases and J gave up 8 bases; unmatched junction bases: 7. This CDR3 contains 13 residues. The CDR3 protein is CSVRDRGNYEQFF. For the CDR3, the DNA is TGCAGCGTCCGGGACAGGGGAAATTATGAGCAGTTCTTC.

This clone was detected only a few times. It may be a read error: a sequence one base away is much more abundant. Other DNA sequences from this sample encode an identical CDR3 as well. The chain uses TRBV11-2 and TRBJ2-5; D is uncertain. Trimming took off 1 base at V and 5 bases at J, with 5 bases between the two ends. This CDR3 has 12 residues. Per the germline V gene, CDR1 is SGHAT and CDR2 is FQNNGV. This CDR3 is CASSLVQETQYF. CDR3 DNA: TGTGCCAGCAGCTTAGTCCAGGAGACCCAGTACTTC.

The chain combines TRBV29-1 with TRBJ2-1; no firm D call. Germline CDR1 is SQVTM and CDR2 is ANQGSEA. V was cut by 3 bases and J by 6 bases, with 12 bases left in between. The CDR3 loop spans 13 amino acids. In DNA form, the CDR3 reads TGCAGCGTTGATCGGACGGTAGGCAATGAGCAGTTCTTC. This codes for CSVDRTVGNEQFF.

Remarks on this clone: A read error may account for a junction end that differs from germline. V is TRBV7-6 and J is TRBJ2-7; no definite D call. The CDR3 consists of 12 residues. Germline V lookup: CDR1 SGHVS, CDR2 FNYEAQ. The CDR3 is CASSLDSYDQYF. CDR3 nucleotides: TGTGCCAGCAGCTTAGATTCCTACGATCAGTACTTC.

The chain uses TRBV7-6 and TRBJ1-1; D remains unclear. Germline values: CDR1 SGHVS, CDR2 FNYEAQ. V was shortened by 1 base and J by 0 bases, with 9 bases between the two germline ends. There are 15 residues in the CDR3. CDR3 nucleotides: TGTGCCAGCAGCTTAGAGGGAGAGATGAACACTGAAGCTTTCTTT. Protein: CASSLEGEMNTEAFF.

The J gene is TRBJ2-3, the V gene TRBV12-5; D may be TRBD1 (6 bases). In germline, CDR1 is LGHNT, CDR2 FRNRAP. The CDR3 spans 16 residues. V lost 6 bases, J lost 0 bases, and 16 bases lay in between. The CDR3 loop is CASGPGVVASTDTQYF. CDR3 nucleotides: TGTGCTAGTGGCCCAGGGGTGGTAGCTAGCACAGATACGCAGTATTTT.

The table lists this clone with a few counts. V and J are TRBV4-1 and TRBJ1-1, with D possibly being TRBD1 (5 bases). Germline CDR1 MGHRA, CDR2 YSYEKL. Trimming shortened V by 4 bases and J by 1 base, and 10 bases separated the two germline ends. This CDR3 contains 14 residues. CDR3 amino acids: CASSPAGQNTEAFF. The CDR3 bases are TGCGCCAGCAGCCCCGCGGGGCAGAACACTGAAGCTTTCTTT.

The chain uses TRBV19 and TRBJ1-2; maybe TRBD1 (5 bases). Trimming left V 6 bases short and J 4 bases short, with 9 bases between. The CDR3 totals 12 residues. CDR1 is LNHDA and CDR2 is SQIVND in the germline V gene (reference sequence). The CDR3 DNA sequence: TGTGCCAGTAGACCAGGGCCCTATGGCTACACCTTC. Translation: CASRPGPYGYTF.

The J gene is TRBJ2-5, the V gene TRBV10-3; 11 bases are a match to TRBD1. The germline V gene has CDR1 ENHRY and CDR2 SYGVKD. The CDR3 length is 13 residues. Trimming at V came to 8 bases and at J to 1 base, leaving 0 bases not matched to a gene. CDR3 DNA: TGTGCCATCGGGACAGGGGGCCAAGAGACCCAGTACTTC. It yields the protein CAIGTGGQETQYF.

The chain couples TRBV4-1 to TRBJ2-7; 9 bases match TRBD1. Germline CDR1 and CDR2: MGHRA and YSYEKL. The CDR3 is 15 amino acids. J lost 4 bases, V lost 4 bases, and 8 bases had no gene match. In DNA, the CDR3 is TGCGCCAGCAGCCGATCCGGGACAGGGATGTACGAGCAGTACTTC. Protein product: CASSRSGTGMYEQYF.

V and J are TRBV5-4 and TRBJ2-7; D is unclear. The CDR3 is 14 residues long. The germline V gene has CDR1 SGHNT and CDR2 YYREEE (reference sequence). Trimming took off 3 bases at V and 5 bases at J, with 15 bases between the two ends. The CDR3 spells CASSWHAKGNEQYF. The CDR3 bases are TGTGCCAGCAGCTGGCATGCGAAGGGCAACGAGCAGTACTTC.